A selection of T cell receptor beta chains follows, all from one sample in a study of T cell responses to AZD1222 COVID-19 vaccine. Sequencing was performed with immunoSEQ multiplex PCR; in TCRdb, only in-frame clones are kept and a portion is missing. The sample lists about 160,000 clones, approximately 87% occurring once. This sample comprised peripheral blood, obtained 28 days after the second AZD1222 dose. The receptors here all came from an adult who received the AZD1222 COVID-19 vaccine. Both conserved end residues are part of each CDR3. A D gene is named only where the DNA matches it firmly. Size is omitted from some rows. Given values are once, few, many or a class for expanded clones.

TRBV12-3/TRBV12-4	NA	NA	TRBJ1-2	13	TGTGCCAGCAGTTTGTCTCCTCTCTATGGCTACACCTTC	CASSLSPLYGYTF
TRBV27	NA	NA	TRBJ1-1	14	TGTGCCAGCACCCCCGGAGGGTCGGGCACTGAAGCTTTCTTT	CASTPGGSGTEAFF
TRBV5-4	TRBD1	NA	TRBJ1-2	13	TGTGCCAGCAGCCTGGACAGGGCAAATGGCTACACCTTC	CASSLDRANGYTF
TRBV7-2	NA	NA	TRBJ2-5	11	TGTGCCAGCAGCCCCAGCGAGACCCAGTACTTC	CASSPSETQYF
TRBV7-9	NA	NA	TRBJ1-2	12	TGTGCCAGCAGGCGGGGGGACTATGGCTACACCTTC	CASRRGDYGYTF
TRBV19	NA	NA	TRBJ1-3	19	TGTGCCAGTAGTCCCTTAAGCCCTGGACAAGCCTCCTCTGGAAACACCATATATTTT	CASSPLSPGQASSGNTIYF
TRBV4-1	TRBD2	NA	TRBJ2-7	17	TGCGCCAGCAGCCAAGCGCCCTCCCAAGCGGGGGGGAACGAGCAGTACTTC	CASSQAPSQAGGNEQYF
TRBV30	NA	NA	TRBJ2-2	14	TGTGCCTGGAGGCGATACTCGAACACCGGGGAGCTGTTTTTT	CAWRRYSNTGELFF
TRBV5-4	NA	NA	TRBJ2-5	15	TGTGCCAGCAGCCCGGGGACCACTTCTCGCGAGACCCAGTACTTC	CASSPGTTSRETQYF
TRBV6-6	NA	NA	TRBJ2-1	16	TGTGCCAGCAGTACCCTGGCGGCCAGGGGTGATGATGAGCAGTTCTTC	CASSTLAARGDDEQFF
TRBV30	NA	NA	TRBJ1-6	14	TGTGCCTGGAGTGTACGGTCGACGAATTCACCCCTCCACTTT	CAWSVRSTNSPLHF
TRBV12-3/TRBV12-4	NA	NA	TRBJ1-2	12	TGTGCCAGCAGTTTAGACGGCTGGGGCTACACCTTC	CASSLDGWGYTF
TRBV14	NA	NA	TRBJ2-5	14	TGTGCCAGCAGCCGGTGGAAAGGGAAAGAGACCCAGTACTTC	CASSRWKGKETQYF
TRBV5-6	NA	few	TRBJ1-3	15	TGTGCCAGCAGCGGCCTAACAGGGACTGGAAACACCATATATTTT	CASSGLTGTGNTIYF
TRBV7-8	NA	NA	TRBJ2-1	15	TGTGCCAGCAGCACCGGGACTCGAGTCTACAATGAGCAGTTCTTC	CASSTGTRVYNEQFF
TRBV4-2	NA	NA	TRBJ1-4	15	TGTGCCAGCAGCCAAGATACAGGAGTAAATGAAAAACTGTTTTTT	CASSQDTGVNEKLFF
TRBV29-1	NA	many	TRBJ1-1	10	TGCAGCGTTACAAACACTGAAGCTTTCTTT	CSVTNTEAFF
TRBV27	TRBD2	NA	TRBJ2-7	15	TGTGCCAGCAGTTCTCTTGCGGGGGGCTCCTACGAGCAGTACTTC	CASSSLAGGSYEQYF
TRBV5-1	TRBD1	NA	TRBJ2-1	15	TGCGCCAGCACCTTCTCCGAGACAGGGTCCAATGAGCAGTTCTTC	CASTFSETGSNEQFF
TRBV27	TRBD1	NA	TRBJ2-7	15	TGTGCCAGCAGCATGAGGACAGGGGTTGTCCACGAGCAGTACTTC	CASSMRTGVVHEQYF
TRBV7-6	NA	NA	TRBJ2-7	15	TGTGCCAGCAGCTTAGCGCCTGAAACTCTCCACGAGCAGTACTTC	CASSLAPETLHEQYF
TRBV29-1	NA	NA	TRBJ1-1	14	TGCAGCGTTGGGGACCGGGGCGAGAACACTGAAGCTTTCTTT	CSVGDRGENTEAFF
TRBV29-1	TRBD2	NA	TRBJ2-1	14	TGCAGCGTTGAAGCCGGGGGGATTAATAATGAGCAGTTCTTC	CSVEAGGINNEQFF
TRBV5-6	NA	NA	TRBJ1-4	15	TGTGCCAGCAGCTTGGTGGGGGTCACTAATGAAAAACTGTTTTTT	CASSLVGVTNEKLFF
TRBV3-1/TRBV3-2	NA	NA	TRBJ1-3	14	TGTGCCAGCAGCTCCGTGGACAGCCCGAGGACCATATATTTT	CASSSVDSPRTIYF
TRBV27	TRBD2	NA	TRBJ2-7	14	TGTGCCAGCAGTTTTCGGGGGGGGCCCTACGAGCAGTACTTC	CASSFRGGPYEQYF
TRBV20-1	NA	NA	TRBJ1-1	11	TGCAGTGCTAGCGCTTTAGCTGAAGCTTTCTTT	CSASALAEAFF
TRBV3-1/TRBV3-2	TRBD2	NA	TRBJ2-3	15	TGTGCCAGCAGCCAAGGCGGGGGGGAGACAGATACGCAGTATTTT	CASSQGGGETDTQYF
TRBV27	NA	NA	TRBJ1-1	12	TGTGCCAGCAGTTTACTTAGGGGGGAGGCTTTCTTT	CASSLLRGEAFF
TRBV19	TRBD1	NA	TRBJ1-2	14	TGTGCCAGTAGCGGACAGGCGGTTAGGTATGGCTACACCTTC	CASSGQAVRYGYTF
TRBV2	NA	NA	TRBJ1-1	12	TGTGCCAGCACTACAGGGTATACTGAAGCTTTCTTT	CASTTGYTEAFF
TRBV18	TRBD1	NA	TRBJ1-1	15	TGTGCCAGCTCACTTCCGACAGGGTTGGCCACTGAAGCTTTCTTT	CASSLPTGLATEAFF
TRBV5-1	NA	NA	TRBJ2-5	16	TGCGCCAGCAGCTTGGGGGACGCGACTTCCCAAGAGACCCAGTACTTC	CASSLGDATSQETQYF
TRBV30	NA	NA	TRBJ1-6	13	TGTGCCTGGACTTGGGCCCAAGATTCACCCCTCCACTTT	CAWTWAQDSPLHF
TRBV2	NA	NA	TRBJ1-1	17	TGTGCCAGCAGTGAATTGGTTCTGGGAGGACACAGCACTGAAGCTTTCTTT	CASSELVLGGHSTEAFF
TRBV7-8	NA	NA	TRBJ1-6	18	TGTGCCAGCAGCCCAGGAGGCCAGGGGTCGTCTATTGCATCACCCCTCCACTTT	CASSPGGQGSSIASPLHF
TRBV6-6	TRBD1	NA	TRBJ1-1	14	TGTGCCAGCAGTTACTGGGACAGGAACACTGAAGCTTTCTTT	CASSYWDRNTEAFF
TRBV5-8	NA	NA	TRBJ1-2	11	TGTGCCAGCAGCTTCGGGGGAGGCTACACCTTC	CASSFGGGYTF
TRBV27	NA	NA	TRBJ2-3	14	TGTGCCAGCAGTTTCTCGTTAACCAGACTAACGCAGTATTTT	CASSFSLTRLTQYF